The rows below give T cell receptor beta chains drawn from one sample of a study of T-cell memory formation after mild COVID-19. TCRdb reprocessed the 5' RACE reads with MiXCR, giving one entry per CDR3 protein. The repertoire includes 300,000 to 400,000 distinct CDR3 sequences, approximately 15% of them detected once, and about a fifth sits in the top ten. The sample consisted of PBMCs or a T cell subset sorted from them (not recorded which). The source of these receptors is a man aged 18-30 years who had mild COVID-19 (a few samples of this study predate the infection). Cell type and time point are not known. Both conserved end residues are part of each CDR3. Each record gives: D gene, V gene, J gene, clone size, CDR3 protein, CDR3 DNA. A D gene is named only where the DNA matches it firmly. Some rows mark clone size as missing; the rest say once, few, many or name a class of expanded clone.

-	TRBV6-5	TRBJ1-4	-	CASSTRAWTEIATNEKLFF	TGTGCCAGCAGTACCCGGGCCTGGACAGAAATAGCAACTAATGAAAAACTGTTTTTT
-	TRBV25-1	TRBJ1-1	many	CASSGARKAFF	TGTGCCAGCAGTGGGGCCCGGAAAGCTTTCTTT
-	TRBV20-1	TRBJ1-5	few	CSAGQRDQPQHF	TGCAGTGCTGGTCAACGCGATCAGCCCCAGCATTTT
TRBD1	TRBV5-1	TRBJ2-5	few	CASSLAPGQLQETQYF	TGCGCCAGCAGCTTGGCCCCGGGACAGCTACAAGAGACCCAGTACTTC
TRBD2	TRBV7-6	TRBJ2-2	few	CASSPQSGANGELFF	TGTGCCAGCAGCCCCCAAAGCGGGGCGAACGGGGAGCTGTTTTTT
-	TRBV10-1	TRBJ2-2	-	CASSDGGSNTGELFF	TGCGCCAGCAGTGACGGGGGATCGAACACCGGGGAGCTGTTTTTT
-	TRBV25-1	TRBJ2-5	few	CASSEYILSGNEETQYF	TGTGCCAGCAGTGAATATATTCTTTCGGGGAACGAGGAGACCCAGTACTTC
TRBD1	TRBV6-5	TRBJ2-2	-	CASSPEGTGGTGELFF	TGTGCCAGCAGTCCCGAGGGGACAGGGGGCACCGGGGAGCTGTTTTTT
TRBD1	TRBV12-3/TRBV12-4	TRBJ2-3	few	CASSLALGTGGTTDTQYF	TGTGCCAGCAGTTTAGCGCTTGGGACAGGGGGGACCACAGATACGCAGTATTTT
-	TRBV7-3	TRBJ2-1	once	CASSPQGPLNNEQFF	TGTGCCAGCAGCCCACAGGGCCCCCTCAACAATGAGCAGTTCTTC
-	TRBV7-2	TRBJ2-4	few	CASSLEGWSLAKNIQYF	TGTGCCAGCAGCTTAGAGGGATGGAGTCTAGCCAAAAACATTCAGTACTTC
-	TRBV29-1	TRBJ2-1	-	CSVEVSTRRLSSYNEQFF	TGCAGCGTTGAAGTCTCAACTCGTCGGCTAAGCTCCTACAATGAGCAGTTCTTC
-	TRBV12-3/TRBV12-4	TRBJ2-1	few	CASSSRGPYEQFF	TGTGCCAGCAGTTCCCGGGGCCCCTATGAGCAGTTCTTC
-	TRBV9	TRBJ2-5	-	CASSVVEGGTQYF	TGTGCCAGCAGCGTAGTGGAAGGAGGGACCCAGTACTTC
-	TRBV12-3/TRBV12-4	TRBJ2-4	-	CASSAYGQISVLAKNIQYF	TGTGCCAGCAGTGCGTATGGACAAATCTCCGTCCTGGCCAAAAACATTCAGTACTTC
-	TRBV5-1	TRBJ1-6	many	CASRTQGGSYNSPLHF	TGCGCCAGCAGGACACAGGGCGGCTCCTATAATTCACCCCTCCACTTT
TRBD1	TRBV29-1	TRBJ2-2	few	CSGTEPGQGAAGELFF	TGCAGCGGGACGGAACCGGGACAGGGGGCCGCCGGGGAGCTGTTTTTT
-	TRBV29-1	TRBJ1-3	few	CSAIQSSGNTIYF	TGCAGCGCGATACAGAGCTCTGGAAACACCATATATTTT
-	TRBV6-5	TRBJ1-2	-	CAAAGTGYGYTF	TGTGCCGCGGCCGGGACTGGGTATGGCTACACCTTC
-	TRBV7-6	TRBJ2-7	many	CASSLGGNGVGYEQYF	TGTGCCAGCAGCTTAGGGGGGAACGGAGTAGGCTACGAGCAGTACTTC
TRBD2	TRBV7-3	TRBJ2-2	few	CASSRGDTGELFF	TGTGCCAGCAGCCGGGGGGACACCGGGGAGCTGTTTTTT
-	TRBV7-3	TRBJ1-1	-	CASSLIPGGTEAFF	TGTGCCAGCAGCTTAATTCCGGGGGGCACTGAAGCTTTCTTT
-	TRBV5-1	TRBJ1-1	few	CATRTALNTEAFF	TGCGCTACGAGGACCGCATTGAACACTGAAGCTTTCTTT
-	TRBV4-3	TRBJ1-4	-	CASSSAGAANEKLFF	TGCGCCAGCAGCTCGGCAGGGGCAGCTAATGAAAAACTGTTTTTT
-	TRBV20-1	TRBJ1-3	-	CSAQKDGGNTIYF	TGCAGTGCTCAGAAGGACGGTGGAAACACCATATATTTT
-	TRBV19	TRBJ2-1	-	CASSFYRAPYNEQFF	TGTGCCAGTAGTTTTTACAGGGCTCCCTACAATGAGCAGTTCTTC
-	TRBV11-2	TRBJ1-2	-	CAILFQAHYGYTF	TGTGCCATTCTATTCCAGGCCCACTATGGCTACACCTTC
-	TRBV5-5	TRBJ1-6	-	CASSLARGPPLHF	TGTGCCAGCAGCTTGGCCCGGGGGCCTCCCCTCCACTTT
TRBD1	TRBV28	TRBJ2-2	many	CAGLDRGRTGELFF	TGTGCCGGCCTCGACAGGGGTCGAACCGGGGAGCTGTTTTTT
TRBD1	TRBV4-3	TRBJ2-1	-	CASSQDLGTGTFEQFF	TGCGCCAGCAGCCAAGATCTAGGGACAGGGACCTTTGAGCAGTTCTTC
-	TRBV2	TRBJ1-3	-	CASTGEHGNTIYF	TGTGCCAGCACAGGGGAGCATGGAAACACCATATATTTT
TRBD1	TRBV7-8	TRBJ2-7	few	CASSLAWGTGDEQYF	TGTGCCAGCAGCTTAGCATGGGGGACAGGTGACGAGCAGTACTTC
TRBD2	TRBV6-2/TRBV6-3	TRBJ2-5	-	CASSRRLAGPQETQYF	TGTGCCAGCAGCCGCCGACTAGCGGGCCCGCAAGAGACCCAGTACTTC
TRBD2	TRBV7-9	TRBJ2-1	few	CASTPPGLTIYNEQFF	TGTGCCAGCACCCCCCCGGGACTAACGATCTACAATGAGCAGTTCTTC
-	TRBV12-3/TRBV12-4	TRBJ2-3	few	CASSFRSTDTQYF	TGTGCCAGCAGTTTCCGAAGCACAGATACGCAGTATTTT
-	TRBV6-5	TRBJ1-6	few	CASSYLVNSPLHF	TGTGCCAGCAGTTATCTGGTCAATTCACCCCTCCACTTT
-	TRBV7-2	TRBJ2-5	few	CASSPAGAGTQYF	TGTGCCAGCAGCCCCGCGGGCGCCGGGACCCAGTACTTC
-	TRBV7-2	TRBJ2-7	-	CASSPRQFTYEQYF	TGTGCCAGCAGCCCTCGACAGTTCACCTACGAGCAGTACTTC
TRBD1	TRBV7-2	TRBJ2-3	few	CASTFGQGAIAQYF	TGTGCCAGCACCTTCGGACAGGGGGCTATTGCGCAGTATTTT
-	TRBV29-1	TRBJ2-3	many	CSVVARTDTQYF	TGCAGCGTTGTGGCAAGAACAGATACGCAGTATTTT
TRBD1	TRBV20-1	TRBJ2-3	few	CSASERQGTMPDTQYF	TGCAGTGCTAGTGAGAGACAGGGTACAATGCCAGATACGCAGTATTTT
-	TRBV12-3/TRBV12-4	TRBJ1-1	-	CASSSSGRTEAFF	TGTGCCAGCAGTTCCTCAGGGAGGACTGAAGCTTTCTTT
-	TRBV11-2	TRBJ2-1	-	CASSFKGRHFNEQFF	TGTGCCAGCAGCTTTAAGGGGCGACATTTCAATGAGCAGTTCTTC
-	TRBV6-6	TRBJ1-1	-	CASTRGNTEAFF	TGTGCCAGCACTCGAGGGAACACTGAAGCTTTCTTT
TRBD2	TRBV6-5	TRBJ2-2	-	CASRTGGAGYTGELFF	TGTGCCAGCAGGACGGGAGGGGCGGGGTACACCGGGGAGCTGTTTTTT
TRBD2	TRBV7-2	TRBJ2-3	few	CASSPPRLAGTDTQYF	TGTGCCAGCAGCCCTCCCCGACTAGCGGGCACAGATACGCAGTATTTT